The TCR beta chain described here comes from a study of cytomegalovirus exposure and HLA in healthy donors. Notes on the study in general: Within an earlier analysis, most TCR beta V segments proved productive either about 87% or about 30% of the time. TCR beta V- and J-gene trimming, according to a later analysis, was linked to a missense DCLRE1C variant. A later analysis found TCR association rates differed by HLA locus, highest for DRB1 and lowest for HLA-C. A few CMV-associated chains were confirmed in vitro to be specific for CMV antigens.

Vbeta (60) and Jbeta (13) primers were used in the PCR. Method: immunoSEQ multiplex PCR; TCRdb's copy keeps in-frame clones and lacks some. This repertoire shows some 140,000 clones, about 74% found once; its top ten account for 4.3%. Concerning this clone: Its antigen is not known.

This CDR3 has 15 residues. Germline CDR1 LGHNA, CDR2 YSLEER. V was clipped by 2 bases and J by 2 bases, with 12 bases between them. The genes are TRBV4-3 and TRBJ2-5, with D possibly TRBD2 on 6 matching bases. The source of this sequence is a man between 18 and 35 years old in good health and CMV-seropositive. The sequenced material came from PBMCs. CDR3 protein: CASSQLSGLQETQYF. For the CDR3, the DNA is TGCGCCAGCAGCCAACTTTCGGGACTGCAAGAGACCCAGTACTTC.